The 16 T cell receptor beta chains in this list originate from one sample, sequenced in a study of blood T cell repertoires in COVID-19 (dated by TCRdb to about 2020). Receptor libraries were prepared by the immunoSEQ multiplex PCR assay. Drawn from immuneACCESS, this table holds only the in-frame rearrangements with V and J called that TCRdb kept. Clones are partly lost; checked studies trace under half to an unresolved V gene and leave the rest unexplained. The sample table holds about 81,000 clones, of which about four fifths were seen once. The ten largest clones represent 8.5% to 12% of the sample. The specimen was peripheral blood. The source of these receptors is a man aged 60 to 69 with acute or convalescent COVID-19.

This chain connects TRBV29-1 to TRBJ2-3, with no clear D. CDR1 is SQVTM and CDR2 is ANQGSEA in the germline V gene. The CDR3 sequence is 11 residues long. Trimming removed 6 bases from V and 6 bases from J, with 10 bases in between. The CDR3 DNA reads as TGCAGCGTCCGTTCCTCGGATACGCAGTATTTT. It codes for CSVRSSDTQYF.

The chain couples TRBV5-6 to TRBJ1-2; weak D call: TRBD1 (5 bases). The germline V gene has CDR1 SGHDT and CDR2 YYEEEE. The CDR3 has 13 amino acids. The V and J ends lost 1 base and 6 bases respectively, with 10 bases between them. The CDR3 DNA reads as TGTGCCAGCAGCTTGCTGGGGCGACATGGCTACACCTTC. It translates to CASSLLGRHGYTF.

Of note for this clone: The same CDR3 is also encoded by other DNA sequences in this sample. The V and J genes are TRBV18 and TRBJ1-1; no reliable D call. Per the germline V gene, CDR1 is KGHSH and CDR2 is LQKENI. V gave up 3 bases and J gave up 3 bases, with 5 bases separating them. The CDR3 runs to 12 residues. CDR3 coding DNA: TGTGCCAGCTCACCGCGCGACACTGAAGCTTTCTTT. This codes for CASSPRDTEAFF. The whole variable domain, filled in from reference TRBV18 and TRBJ1-1, reads NAGVMQNPRHLVRRRGQEARLRCSPMKGHSHVYWYRQLPEEGLKFMVYLQKENIIDESGMPKERFSAEFPKEGPSILRIQQVVRGDSAAYFCASSPRDTEAFFGQGTRLTVV.

In this sample, this clone turned up a few times. J is TRBJ2-1 and V is TRBV27; 12 nucleotides align to TRBD2. V was pared by 2 bases and J by 7 bases, with 3 bases of the junction left unmatched. The CDR3 runs 15 residues. Germline lookup yields CDR1 MNHEY and CDR2 SMNVEV (reference sequence). The CDR3, as DNA: TGTGCCAGCAGTTTAATACTAGCGGGAGGAAATGAGCAGTTCTTC. Translated, it gives CASSLILAGGNEQFF.

The gene calls are TRBV18 and TRBJ2-2; 7 bases line up with TRBD2. The germline CDR1 and CDR2 sequences are KGHSH and LQKENI. The CDR3 consists of 16 residues. The V and J ends lost 3 bases and 2 bases, in that order; junction bases with no gene match: 6. The CDR3 spells CASSPGGTSNTGELFF. CDR3 DNA sequence: TGTGCCAGCTCACCGGGGGGGACTTCAAACACCGGGGAGCTGTTTTTT. Full variable domain (rest looked up from reference TRBV18 and TRBJ2-2): NAGVMQNPRHLVRRRGQEARLRCSPMKGHSHVYWYRQLPEEGLKFMVYLQKENIIDESGMPKERFSAEFPKEGPSILRIQQVVRGDSAAYFCASSPGGTSNTGELFFGEGSRLTVL.

This clone has a handful of counts. This chain connects TRBV7-9 to TRBJ1-6; D unresolved. The CDR3 runs to 13 residues. The V and J ends lost 1 base and 13 bases respectively, with 11 bases between them. Germline V gives CDR1 SEHNR, CDR2 FQNEAQ (reference sequence). CDR3 protein: CASSLGREGPLHF. The CDR3 DNA reads as TGTGCCAGCAGCTTAGGACGGGAAGGGCCCCTCCACTTT.

The chain links TRBV12-5 to TRBJ1-3, with 10 bases fitting TRBD1. Per germline, CDR1 LGHNT and CDR2 FRNRAP. The V gene end was trimmed by 7 bases and the J gene end by 2 bases; junction bases not matched to a gene: 5. The CDR3 loop spans 15 amino acids. CDR3 in amino acids: CASALGTGAGNTIYF. For the CDR3, the DNA is TGTGCTAGTGCTCTGGGGACAGGGGCTGGAAACACCATATATTTT.

The CDR3 DNA reads as TGCGCCAGCAGCCGGGGGGGCGCGGACACTGAAGCTTTCTTT. Protein: CASSRGGADTEAFF. The chain links TRBV5-1 to TRBJ1-1; the D gene is possibly TRBD1 (6 bases). Per the germline V gene, CDR1 is SGHRS and CDR2 is YFSETQ. CDR3 length equals 14 residues. Trimming took 4 bases from V and 3 from J, leaving 13 bases between them.

This chain links TRBV19 with TRBJ1-3; D is unresolved. The CDR3 totals 14 residues. The V end lost 7 bases, the J end lost 0 bases, and 10 bases lay between the germline ends. Germline V gene lookup returns CDR1 LNHDA and CDR2 SQIVND (reference sequence). As DNA, the CDR3 is TGTGCCAGTAAAGGAGGACCCTCTGGAAACACCATATATTTT. It codes for CASKGGPSGNTIYF.

The V gene is TRBV5-1, the J gene TRBJ2-1; 9 nucleotides line up with TRBD1. CDR3 size: 14 residues. The V and J ends lost 4 bases and 5 bases, in that order; junction bases with no gene match: 4. Germline V lookup: CDR1 SGHRS, CDR2 YFSETQ. The CDR3 here is CASSTRQGDNEQFF. The DNA for the CDR3 is TGCGCCAGCAGCACCCGACAGGGGGACAATGAGCAGTTCTTC.

The chain recombines TRBV27 with TRBJ2-1; 10 bases match TRBD2. Looked up from germline, CDR1 is MNHEY and CDR2 is SMNVEV (reference sequence). Losses at the gene ends were 7 bases for V and 8 bases for J; bases not matched to a gene: 11. This CDR3 spans 15 amino acids. The CDR3 coding sequence is TGTGCCAGCACGAGCGGGAGGGACTGGAGAGATGAGCAGTTCTTC. Translation: CASTSGRDWRDEQFF.

In this sample, this clone turned up once. The chain combines TRBV18 with TRBJ1-1; tentative D call: TRBD1 (5 bases). Deletions cut 8 bases from V and 1 base from J, with 17 bases between. This CDR3 contains 15 residues. Germline assignment: CDR1 KGHSH and CDR2 LQKENI. This CDR3 is CASANKGPRNTEAFF. DNA of the CDR3: TGTGCCAGCGCAAACAAGGGGCCCCGGAACACTGAAGCTTTCTTT. Supplemented by reference TRBV18 and TRBJ1-1, the full variable domain reads NAGVMQNPRHLVRRRGQEARLRCSPMKGHSHVYWYRQLPEEGLKFMVYLQKENIIDESGMPKERFSAEFPKEGPSILRIQQVVRGDSAAYFCASANKGPRNTEAFFGQGTRLTVV.

The chain combines TRBV5-4 with TRBJ1-2; 8 bases match TRBD1. There are 14 residues in the CDR3. CDR1 SGHNT and CDR2 YYREEE come from the germline V gene (reference sequence). V trimming: 4 bases; J trimming: 4 bases; junction bases outside the gene matches: 6. The CDR3 reads CASSPGQGAYGYTF. The CDR3 nucleotides are TGTGCCAGCAGCCCAGGACAGGGAGCCTATGGCTACACCTTC.

This sequence joins TRBV6-5 and TRBJ1-2, with D perhaps matching TRBD1 (6 bases). Trimming took off 1 base at V and 8 bases at J, with 17 bases between the two ends. The CDR3 is 15 residues long. Germline V gene data show CDR1 as MNHEY and CDR2 as SVGAGI. For the CDR3, the DNA is TGTGCCAGCAGTTACTTGCGCAGGGGTCCACGCGGCTACACCTTC. Translated, it gives CASSYLRRGPRGYTF.

This chain uses TRBV7-9 with TRBJ2-7; maybe TRBD1 (6 bases). The germline CDR1 and CDR2 sequences are SEHNR and FQNEAQ (reference sequence). The CDR3 spans 15 residues. V lost 1 base, J lost 5 bases, and 15 bases lay in between. This CDR3 reads CASSLGGTRMDEQYF. Here the CDR3 DNA reads TGTGCCAGCAGCTTAGGAGGGACACGTATGGACGAGCAGTACTTC.

The table lists this clone with a count of one. The chain recombines TRBV19 with TRBJ2-5, with a tentative D call TRBD2 (5 bases). The CDR3 contains 16 residues. Trimming took 3 bases from V and 1 from J, leaving 15 bases between them. Germline assignment: CDR1 LNHDA and CDR2 SQIVND (reference sequence). In nucleotides, the CDR3 is TGTGCCAGTAGTATCAGGCGGCCTAGCCGCCAAGAGACCCAGTACTTC. It encodes CASSIRRPSRQETQYF.